The rows below give T cell receptor beta chains drawn from one sample of a study of blood T cell repertoires in COVID-19. The method was immunoSEQ multiplex PCR; TCRdb's version includes in-frame clones alone and lacks a portion of them. The table includes a few hundred thousand clones, 88% detected once. The sequenced sample was peripheral blood. Every receptor here comes from a woman in her seventies with COVID-19, enrolled during active disease. CDR3s include the opening cysteine and the closing phenylalanine or tryptophan. D genes are given only for firm matches. Clone size is not always given. Where it is, it says once, few, many or a class for expanded clones.

V gene: TRBV29-1; clone size: once; D gene: TRBD1; J gene: TRBJ2-5; CDR3 protein: CSARQGATETQYF; CDR3 DNA: TGCAGCGCCCGACAGGGGGCAACAGAGACCCAGTACTTC
V gene: TRBV19; clone size: -; D gene: TRBD1; J gene: TRBJ2-2; CDR3 protein: CASSPRDRHSGELFF; CDR3 DNA: TGTGCCAGTAGCCCCCGGGACAGGCATTCCGGGGAGCTGTTTTTT
V gene: TRBV28; clone size: -; D gene: -; J gene: TRBJ1-6; CDR3 protein: CASSTRRSSYNSPLHF; CDR3 DNA: TGTGCCAGCAGTACAAGACGGAGCTCCTATAATTCACCCCTCCACTTT
V gene: TRBV28; clone size: -; D gene: TRBD1; J gene: TRBJ1-4; CDR3 protein: CATHKQGFGGKLFF; CDR3 DNA: TGTGCCACCCATAAACAGGGGTTCGGGGGAAAACTGTTTTTT
V gene: TRBV5-1; clone size: -; D gene: -; J gene: TRBJ1-1; CDR3 protein: CASRRTTAGNTEAFF; CDR3 DNA: TGCGCCAGCAGAAGGACAACCGCTGGGAACACTGAAGCTTTCTTT
V gene: TRBV7-3; clone size: -; D gene: TRBD2; J gene: TRBJ2-2; CDR3 protein: CASSLTSGRAGELFF; CDR3 DNA: TGTGCCAGCAGCTTGACTAGCGGGCGGGCCGGGGAGCTGTTTTTT
V gene: TRBV12-3/TRBV12-4; clone size: -; D gene: TRBD1; J gene: TRBJ1-1; CDR3 protein: CATNRGRQEAFF; CDR3 DNA: TGTGCCACAAACAGGGGGCGGCAGGAGGCTTTCTTT
V gene: TRBV30; clone size: -; D gene: TRBD2; J gene: TRBJ2-7; CDR3 protein: CAWSVPRASGRYEQYF; CDR3 DNA: TGTGCCTGGAGTGTACCTCGGGCTAGCGGGAGGTACGAGCAGTACTTC
V gene: TRBV28; clone size: -; D gene: TRBD1; J gene: TRBJ1-2; CDR3 protein: CASSLADRAGYTF; CDR3 DNA: TGTGCCAGCAGCCTGGCGGACAGGGCTGGCTACACCTTC
V gene: TRBV11-2; clone size: -; D gene: -; J gene: TRBJ1-3; CDR3 protein: CASGVSSGNTIYF; CDR3 DNA: TGTGCCAGCGGTGTGAGCTCTGGAAACACCATATATTTT
V gene: TRBV2; clone size: -; D gene: -; J gene: TRBJ1-5; CDR3 protein: CASSTDRRGNQPQHF; CDR3 DNA: TGTGCCAGCAGTACCGACAGGCGCGGCAATCAGCCCCAGCATTTT
V gene: TRBV5-4; clone size: -; D gene: -; J gene: TRBJ1-2; CDR3 protein: CASSSKEYSYGYTF; CDR3 DNA: TGTGCCAGCAGCTCTAAAGAGTACAGCTATGGCTACACCTTC
V gene: TRBV20-1; clone size: -; D gene: -; J gene: TRBJ2-3; CDR3 protein: CSAHTDTQYF; CDR3 DNA: TGCAGTGCACACACAGATACGCAGTATTTT
V gene: TRBV7-2; clone size: -; D gene: -; J gene: TRBJ1-2; CDR3 protein: CASSSASGYGYTF; CDR3 DNA: TGTGCCAGCAGCTCAGCTTCAGGGTATGGCTACACCTTC
V gene: TRBV9; clone size: -; D gene: TRBD1; J gene: TRBJ1-2; CDR3 protein: CASSSKGGTAPNYGYTF; CDR3 DNA: TGTGCCAGCAGCTCCAAAGGGGGGACAGCACCTAACTATGGCTACACCTTC
V gene: TRBV7-9; clone size: -; D gene: TRBD1; J gene: TRBJ2-7; CDR3 protein: CASSLSGQGKYF; CDR3 DNA: TGTGCCAGCAGCTTAAGTGGACAGGGAAAGTACTTC